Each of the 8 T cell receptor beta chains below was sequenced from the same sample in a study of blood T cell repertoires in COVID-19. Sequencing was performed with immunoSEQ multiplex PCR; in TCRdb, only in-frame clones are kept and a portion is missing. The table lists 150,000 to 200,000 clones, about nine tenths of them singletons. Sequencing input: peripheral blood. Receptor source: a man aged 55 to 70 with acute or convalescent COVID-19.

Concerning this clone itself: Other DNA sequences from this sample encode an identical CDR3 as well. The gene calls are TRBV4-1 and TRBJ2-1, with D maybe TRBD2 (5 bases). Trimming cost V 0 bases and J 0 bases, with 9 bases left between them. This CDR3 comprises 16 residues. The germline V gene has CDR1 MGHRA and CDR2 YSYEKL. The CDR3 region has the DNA TGCGCCAGCAGCCAAGATCGGGGTTTCTCCTACAATGAGCAGTTCTTC. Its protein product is CASSQDRGFSYNEQFF.

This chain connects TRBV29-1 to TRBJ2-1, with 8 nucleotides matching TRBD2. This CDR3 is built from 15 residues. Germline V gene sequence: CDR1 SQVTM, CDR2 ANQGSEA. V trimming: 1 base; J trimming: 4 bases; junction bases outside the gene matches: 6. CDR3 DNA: TGCAGCGTTGAAGGGACTAGCAGATCTTACAATGAGCAGTTCTTC. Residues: CSVEGTSRSYNEQFF.

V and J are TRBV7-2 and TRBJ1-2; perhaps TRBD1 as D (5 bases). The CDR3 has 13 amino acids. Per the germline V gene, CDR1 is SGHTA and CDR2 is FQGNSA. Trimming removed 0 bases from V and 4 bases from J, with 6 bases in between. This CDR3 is CASSLATVYGYTF. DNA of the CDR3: TGTGCCAGCAGCTTAGCGACAGTCTATGGCTACACCTTC.

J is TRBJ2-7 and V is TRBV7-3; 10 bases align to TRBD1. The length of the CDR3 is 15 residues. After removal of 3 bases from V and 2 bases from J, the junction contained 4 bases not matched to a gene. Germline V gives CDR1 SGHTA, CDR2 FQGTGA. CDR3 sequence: CASSLTGTGAYEQYF. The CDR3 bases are TGTGCCAGCAGCTTGACCGGGACAGGGGCCTACGAGCAGTACTTC.

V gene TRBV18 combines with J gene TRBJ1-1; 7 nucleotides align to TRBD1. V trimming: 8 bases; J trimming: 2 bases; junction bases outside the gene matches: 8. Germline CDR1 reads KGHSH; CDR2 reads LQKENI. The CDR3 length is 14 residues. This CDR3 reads CASLTGAVNTEAFF. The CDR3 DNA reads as TGTGCCAGCCTAACAGGGGCAGTTAACACTGAAGCTTTCTTT.

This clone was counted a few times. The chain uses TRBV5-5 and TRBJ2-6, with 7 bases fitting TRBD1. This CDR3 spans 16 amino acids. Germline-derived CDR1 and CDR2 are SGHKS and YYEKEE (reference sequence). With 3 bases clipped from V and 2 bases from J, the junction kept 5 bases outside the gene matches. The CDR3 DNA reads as TGTGCCAGCAGCTGGAGACAGGGCCCTGGGGCCAACGTCCTGACTTTC. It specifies CASSWRQGPGANVLTF.

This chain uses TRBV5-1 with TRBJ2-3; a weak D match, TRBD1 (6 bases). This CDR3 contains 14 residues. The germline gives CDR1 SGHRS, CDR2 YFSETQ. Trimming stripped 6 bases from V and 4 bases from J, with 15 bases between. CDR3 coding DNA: TGCGCCAGCAATCAACAGGGCGGCGCAGATACGCAGTATTTT. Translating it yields CASNQQGGADTQYF.

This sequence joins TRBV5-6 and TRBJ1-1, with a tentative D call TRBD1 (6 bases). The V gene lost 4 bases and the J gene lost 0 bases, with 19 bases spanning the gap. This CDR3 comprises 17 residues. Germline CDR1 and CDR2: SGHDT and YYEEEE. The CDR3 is CASSIAGVSLMNTEAFF. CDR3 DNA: TGTGCCAGCAGCATAGCAGGGGTTTCTTTGATGAACACTGAAGCTTTCTTT. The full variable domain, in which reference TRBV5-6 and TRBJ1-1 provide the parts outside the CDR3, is DAGVTQSPTHLIKTRGQQVTLRCSPKSGHDTVSWYQQALGQGPQFIFQYYEEEERQRGNFPDRFSGHQFPNYSSELNVNALLLGDSALYLCASSIAGVSLMNTEAFFGQGTRLTVV.